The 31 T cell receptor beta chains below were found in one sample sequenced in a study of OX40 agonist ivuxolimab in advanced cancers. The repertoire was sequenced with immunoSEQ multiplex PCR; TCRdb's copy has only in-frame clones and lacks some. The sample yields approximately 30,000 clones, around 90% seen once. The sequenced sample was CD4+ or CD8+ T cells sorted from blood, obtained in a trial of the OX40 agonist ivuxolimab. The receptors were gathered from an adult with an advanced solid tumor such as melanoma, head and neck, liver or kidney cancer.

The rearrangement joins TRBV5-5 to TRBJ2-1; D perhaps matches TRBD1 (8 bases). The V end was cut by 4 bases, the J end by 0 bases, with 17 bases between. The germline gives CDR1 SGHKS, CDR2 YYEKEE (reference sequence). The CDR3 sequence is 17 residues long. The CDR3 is CASSAQGGHYSYNEQFF. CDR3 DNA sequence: TGTGCCAGCAGCGCACAGGGGGGGCATTACTCCTACAATGAGCAGTTCTTC.

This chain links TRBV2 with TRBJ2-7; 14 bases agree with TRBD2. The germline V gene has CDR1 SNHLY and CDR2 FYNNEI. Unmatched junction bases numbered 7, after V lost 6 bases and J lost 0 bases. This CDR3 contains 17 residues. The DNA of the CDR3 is TGTGCCAGCAGCAAGGGACTAGCGGGGGACCTCTCCTACGAGCAGTACTTC. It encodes CASSKGLAGDLSYEQYF.

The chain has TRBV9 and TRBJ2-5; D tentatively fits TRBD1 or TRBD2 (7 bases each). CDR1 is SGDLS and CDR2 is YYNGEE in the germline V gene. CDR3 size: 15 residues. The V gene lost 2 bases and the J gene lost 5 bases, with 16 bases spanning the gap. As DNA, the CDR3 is TGTGCCAGCAGCGTTGACAGGGAGGGGAGGGAGACCCAGTACTTC. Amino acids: CASSVDREGRETQYF.

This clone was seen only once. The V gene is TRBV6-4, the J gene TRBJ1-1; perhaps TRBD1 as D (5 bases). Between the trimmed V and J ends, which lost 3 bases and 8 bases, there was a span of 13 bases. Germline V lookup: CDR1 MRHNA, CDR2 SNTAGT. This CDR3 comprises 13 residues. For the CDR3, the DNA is TGTGCCAGCAGTGAGAAAAGAGACAGAGAAGCTTTCTTT. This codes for CASSEKRDREAFF.

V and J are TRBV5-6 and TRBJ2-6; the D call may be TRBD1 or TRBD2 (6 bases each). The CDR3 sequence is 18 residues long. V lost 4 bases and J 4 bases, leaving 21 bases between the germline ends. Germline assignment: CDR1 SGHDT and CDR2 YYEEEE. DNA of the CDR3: TGTGCCAGCAGCCCTCCAGTCGGGGGCTCTACCGGGGCCAACGTCCTGACTTTC. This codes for CASSPPVGGSTGANVLTF.

In DNA form, the CDR3 reads TGTGCCAGCAGCTTGTTACTGAACACTGAAGCTTTCTTT. It yields the protein CASSLLLNTEAFF. The rearrangement uses TRBV5-4 and TRBJ1-1, with D hard to call. This CDR3 contains 13 residues. From germline, CDR1 is SGHNT and CDR2 YYREEE (reference sequence). V was trimmed by 1 base and J by 0 bases, leaving 4 bases between them.

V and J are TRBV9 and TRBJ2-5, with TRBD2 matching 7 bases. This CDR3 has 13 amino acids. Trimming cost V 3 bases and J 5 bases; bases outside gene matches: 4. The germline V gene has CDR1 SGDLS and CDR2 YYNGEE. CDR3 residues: CASSAGGSETQYF. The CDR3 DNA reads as TGTGCCAGCAGCGCGGGGGGTTCGGAGACCCAGTACTTC.

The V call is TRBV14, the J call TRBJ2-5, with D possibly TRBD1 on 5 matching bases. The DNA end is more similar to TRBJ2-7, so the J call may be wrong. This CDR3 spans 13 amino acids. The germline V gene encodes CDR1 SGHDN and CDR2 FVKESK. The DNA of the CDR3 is TGTGCCAGCAGCTTTGACAGCGTCTACGAGCAGTACTTC. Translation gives CASSFDSVYEQYF.

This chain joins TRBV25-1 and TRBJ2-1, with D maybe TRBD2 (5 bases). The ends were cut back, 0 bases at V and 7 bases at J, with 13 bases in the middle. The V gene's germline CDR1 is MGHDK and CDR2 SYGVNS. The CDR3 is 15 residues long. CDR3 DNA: TGTGCCAGCAGTGAATACGGACTGGGGAAGAATGAGCAGTTCTTC. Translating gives CASSEYGLGKNEQFF.

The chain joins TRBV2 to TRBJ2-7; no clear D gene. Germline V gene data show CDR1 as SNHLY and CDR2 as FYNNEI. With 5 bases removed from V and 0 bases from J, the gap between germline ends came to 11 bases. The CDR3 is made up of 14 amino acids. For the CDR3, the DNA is TGTGCCAGCAGTAATACCCTCAGCTCCTACGAGCAGTACTTC. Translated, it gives CASSNTLSSYEQYF.

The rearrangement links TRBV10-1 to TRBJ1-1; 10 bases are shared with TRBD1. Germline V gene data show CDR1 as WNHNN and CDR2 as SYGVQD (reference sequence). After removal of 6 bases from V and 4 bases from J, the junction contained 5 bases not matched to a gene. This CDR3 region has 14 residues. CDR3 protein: CASRSGQGSTEAFF. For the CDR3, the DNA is TGCGCCAGCAGGTCGGGACAGGGGTCCACTGAAGCTTTCTTT.

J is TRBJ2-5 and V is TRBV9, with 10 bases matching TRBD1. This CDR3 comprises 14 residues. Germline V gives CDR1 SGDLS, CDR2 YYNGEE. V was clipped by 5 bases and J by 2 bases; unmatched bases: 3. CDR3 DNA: TGTGCCAGCAGTCTGGACAGGGGGCAAGAGACCCAGTACTTC. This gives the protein CASSLDRGQETQYF.

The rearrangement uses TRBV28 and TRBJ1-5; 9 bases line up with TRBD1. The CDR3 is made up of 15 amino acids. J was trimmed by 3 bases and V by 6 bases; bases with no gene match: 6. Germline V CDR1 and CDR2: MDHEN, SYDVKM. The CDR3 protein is CASRGTGNYNQPQHF. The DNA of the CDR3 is TGTGCCAGCAGGGGGACAGGGAATTACAATCAGCCCCAGCATTTT.

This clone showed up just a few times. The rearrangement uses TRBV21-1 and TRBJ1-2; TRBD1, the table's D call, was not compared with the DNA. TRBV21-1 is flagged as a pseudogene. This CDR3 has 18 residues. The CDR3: CASPEPHRGTGVAYGYTF. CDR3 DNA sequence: TGTGCCAGCCCCGAACCCCACCGAGGGACAGGGGTGGCCTATGGCTACACCTTC.

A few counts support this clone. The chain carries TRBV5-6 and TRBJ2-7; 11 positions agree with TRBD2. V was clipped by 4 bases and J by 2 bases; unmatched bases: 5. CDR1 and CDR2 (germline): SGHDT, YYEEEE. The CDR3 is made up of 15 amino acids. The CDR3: CASSPGLAVTYEQYF. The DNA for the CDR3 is TGTGCCAGCAGCCCGGGACTAGCGGTCACCTACGAGCAGTACTTC.

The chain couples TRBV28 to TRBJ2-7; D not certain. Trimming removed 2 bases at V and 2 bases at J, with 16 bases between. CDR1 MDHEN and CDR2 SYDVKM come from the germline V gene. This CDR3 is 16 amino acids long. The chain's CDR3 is CASSLPPGYAPYEQYF. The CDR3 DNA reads TGTGCCAGCAGTTTACCCCCAGGTTATGCACCCTACGAGCAGTACTTC. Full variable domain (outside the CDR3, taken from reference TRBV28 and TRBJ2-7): DVKVTQSSRYLVKRTGEKVFLECVQDMDHENMFWYRQDPGLGLRLIYFSYDVKMKEKGDIPEGYSVSREKKERFSLILESASTNQTSMYLCASSLPPGYAPYEQYFGPGTRLTVT.

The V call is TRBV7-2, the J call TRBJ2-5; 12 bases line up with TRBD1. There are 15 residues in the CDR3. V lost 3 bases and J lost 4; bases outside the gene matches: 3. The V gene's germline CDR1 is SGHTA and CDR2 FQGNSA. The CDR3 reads CASSLGDRGLETQYF. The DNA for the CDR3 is TGTGCCAGCAGCTTGGGGGACAGGGGGCTAGAGACCCAGTACTTC.

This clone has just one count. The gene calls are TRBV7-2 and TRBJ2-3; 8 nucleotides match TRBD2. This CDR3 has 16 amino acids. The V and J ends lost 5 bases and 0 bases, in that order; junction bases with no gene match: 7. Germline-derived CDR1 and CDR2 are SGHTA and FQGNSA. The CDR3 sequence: CASSLGLAKSTDTQYF. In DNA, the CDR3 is TGTGCCAGCAGCCTCGGACTAGCTAAAAGCACAGATACGCAGTATTTT.

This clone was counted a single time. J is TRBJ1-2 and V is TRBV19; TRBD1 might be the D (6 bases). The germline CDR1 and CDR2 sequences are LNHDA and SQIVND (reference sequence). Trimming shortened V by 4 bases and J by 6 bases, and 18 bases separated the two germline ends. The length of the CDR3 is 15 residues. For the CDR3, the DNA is TGTGCCAGTAGTAGGGAACGGGGGGCTGGCGATGGCTACACCTTC. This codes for CASSRERGAGDGYTF.

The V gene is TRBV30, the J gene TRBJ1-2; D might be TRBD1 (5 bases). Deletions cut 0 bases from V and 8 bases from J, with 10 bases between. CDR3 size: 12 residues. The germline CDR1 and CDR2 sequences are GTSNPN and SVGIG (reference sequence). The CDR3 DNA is TGTGCCTGGAGTGTACCCGGGGGAGGCTACACCTTC. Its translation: CAWSVPGGGYTF.

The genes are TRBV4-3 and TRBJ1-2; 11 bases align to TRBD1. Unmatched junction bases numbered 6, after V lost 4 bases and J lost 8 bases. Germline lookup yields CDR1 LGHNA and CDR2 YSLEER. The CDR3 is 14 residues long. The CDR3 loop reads CASSPSWTGGGYTF. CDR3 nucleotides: TGCGCCAGCAGCCCGAGTTGGACAGGGGGCGGCTACACCTTC.

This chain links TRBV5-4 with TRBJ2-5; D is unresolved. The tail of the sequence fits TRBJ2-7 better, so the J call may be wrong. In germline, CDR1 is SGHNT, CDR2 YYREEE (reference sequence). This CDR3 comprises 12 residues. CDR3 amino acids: CASSSTFSEQYF. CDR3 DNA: TGTGCCAGCAGCTCGACCTTTTCCGAGCAGTACTTC.

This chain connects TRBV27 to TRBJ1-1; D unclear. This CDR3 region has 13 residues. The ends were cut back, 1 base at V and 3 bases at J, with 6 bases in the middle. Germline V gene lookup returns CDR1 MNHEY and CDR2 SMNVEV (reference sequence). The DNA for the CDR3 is TGTGCCAGCAGTTTATACATTGACACTGAAGCTTTCTTT. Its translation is CASSLYIDTEAFF.

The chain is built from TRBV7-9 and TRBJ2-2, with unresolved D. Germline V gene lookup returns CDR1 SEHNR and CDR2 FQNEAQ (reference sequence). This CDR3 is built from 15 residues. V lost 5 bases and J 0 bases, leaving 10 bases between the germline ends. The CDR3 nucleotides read TGTGCCAGCAGCAGAGCCCTTTCGAACACCGGGGAGCTGTTTTTT. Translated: CASSRALSNTGELFF.

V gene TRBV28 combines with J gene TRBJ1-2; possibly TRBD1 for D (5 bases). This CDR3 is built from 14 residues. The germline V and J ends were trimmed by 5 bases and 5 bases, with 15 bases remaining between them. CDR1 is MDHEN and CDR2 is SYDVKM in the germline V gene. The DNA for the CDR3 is TGTGCCAGCAGTGTGCCGGGACGGGTTTATGGCTACACCTTC. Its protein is CASSVPGRVYGYTF.

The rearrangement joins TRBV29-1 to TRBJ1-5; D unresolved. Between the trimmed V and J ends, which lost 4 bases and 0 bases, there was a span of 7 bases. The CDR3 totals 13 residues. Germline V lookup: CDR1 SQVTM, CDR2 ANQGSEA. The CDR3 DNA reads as TGCAGCGTTGGGGCGGATAGCAATCAGCCCCAGCATTTT. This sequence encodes CSVGADSNQPQHF.

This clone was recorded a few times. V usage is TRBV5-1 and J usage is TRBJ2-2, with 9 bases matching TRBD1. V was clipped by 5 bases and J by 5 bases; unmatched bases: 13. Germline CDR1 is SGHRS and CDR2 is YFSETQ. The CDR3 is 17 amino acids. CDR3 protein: CASRRGGGQGRTGELFF. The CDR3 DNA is TGCGCCAGCAGGAGGGGAGGGGGACAGGGCCGAACCGGGGAGCTGTTTTTT.

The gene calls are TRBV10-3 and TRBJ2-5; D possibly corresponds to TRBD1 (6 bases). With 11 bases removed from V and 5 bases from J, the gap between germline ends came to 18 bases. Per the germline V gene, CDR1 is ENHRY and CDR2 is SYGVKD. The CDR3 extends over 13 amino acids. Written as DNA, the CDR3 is TGTGCCGTCGGACAGCCTTCGAGGGAGACCCAGTACTTC. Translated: CAVGQPSRETQYF.

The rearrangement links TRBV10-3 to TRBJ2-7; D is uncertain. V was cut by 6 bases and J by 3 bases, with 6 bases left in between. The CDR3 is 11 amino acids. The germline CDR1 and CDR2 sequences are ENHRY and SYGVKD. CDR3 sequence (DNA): TGTGCCATCAGCACCAGCTACGAGCAGTACTTC. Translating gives CAISTSYEQYF.

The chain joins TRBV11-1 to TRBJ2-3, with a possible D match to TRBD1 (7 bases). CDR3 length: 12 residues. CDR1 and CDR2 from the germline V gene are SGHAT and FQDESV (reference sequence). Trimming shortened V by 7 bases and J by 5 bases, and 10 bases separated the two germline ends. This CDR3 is CASTQGGDTQYF. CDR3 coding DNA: TGTGCCAGCACCCAGGGGGGAGATACGCAGTATTTT.

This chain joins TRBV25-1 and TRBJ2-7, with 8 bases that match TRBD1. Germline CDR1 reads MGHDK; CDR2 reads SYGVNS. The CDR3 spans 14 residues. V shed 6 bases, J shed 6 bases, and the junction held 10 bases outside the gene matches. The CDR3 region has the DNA TGTGCCAGCAGCCAAAGGACAGGGTTCTCCGAGCAGTACTTC. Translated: CASSQRTGFSEQYF.